The clone carrying this T cell receptor (beta chain) appeared a few times. Expressed TCRB transcripts were sequenced because the isolated RNA had all been reverse transcribed beforehand. This table comes from immunoSEQ multiplex PCR, and its TCRdb copy is limited to in-frame clones, with some not included. There are some 140,000 clones in the sample; roughly a tenth occur only once, and around 0.68% lies in the top ten. The entry originates in a study of beta chain features in type 1 diabetes. The clonotype was recovered from a man aged 18 to 30 in good health. Material: central memory CD4+ T cells from blood.

The CDR3 reads CASSPLGGEGTYEQYF. The CDR3 nucleotides are TGTGCCAGCAGCCCCCTAGGGGGAGAGGGGACCTACGAGCAGTACTTC. The V gene is TRBV7-9, the J gene TRBJ2-7; perhaps TRBD1 as D (6 bases). Germline CDR1 and CDR2: SEHNR and FQNEAQ (reference sequence). The CDR3 is 16 residues long. Deletions cut 5 bases from V and 2 bases from J, with 19 bases between. Supplemented by reference TRBV7-9 and TRBJ2-7, the full variable domain reads DTGVSQNPRHKITKRGQNVTFRCDPISEHNRLYWYRQTLGQGPEFLTYFQNEAQLEKSRLLSDRFSAERPKGSFSTLEIQRTEQGDSAMYLCASSPLGGEGTYEQYFGPGTRLTVT.